Below, 23 T cell receptor beta chains from the same sample are listed, as sequenced in a study of CD8+CD57+ T cells in acquired aplastic anemia. An expansion of CD8+CD57+ cells by flow cytometry had been shown in patients chosen for sequencing. The use of genomic DNA as template underpinned the TCR beta VDJ and CDR3 profiling. TCRdb reanalysed the reads using MiXCR and keeps one entry per CDR3 protein. The sample gives 100,000 to 150,000 distinct CDR3 sequences, approximately 36% of which show up once; over 2% is in the top ten. The sequenced sample was sorted CD4+, CD8+, or CD8+CD57+ T cells (not recorded which) from PBMCs. The receptor source for this set is a human donor with aplastic anemia.

In the case of this clonotype: A much larger clone differs from this one at a single base, so this may be a read error. The chain is built from TRBV10-3 and TRBJ1-6; no clear D. The ends were cut back, 10 bases at V and 8 bases at J, with 18 bases in the middle. This CDR3 contains 14 residues. Germline V lookup: CDR1 ENHRY, CDR2 SYGVKD. The CDR3, as DNA: TGTGCCAGCAAGGAGGCGGGGTTCGATTCACCCCTCCACTTT. Encoded protein: CASKEAGFDSPLHF.

This clonotype appeared many times. V usage is TRBV2 and J usage is TRBJ1-1; perhaps TRBD1 as D (5 bases). This CDR3 is built from 14 residues. Germline loops: CDR1 SNHLY, CDR2 FYNNEI. Trimming shortened V by 4 bases and J by 1 base, and 10 bases separated the two germline ends. The CDR3 coding sequence is TGTGCCAGCAGTGTGGACATGAGGAACACTGAAGCTTTCTTT. Protein: CASSVDMRNTEAFF.

Comments on this clonotype: No conserved phenylalanine or tryptophan ends this CDR3, so it is likely a read error. V usage is TRBV18 and J usage is TRBJ1-2, with 8 bases lining up with TRBD1. Germline V gene sequence: CDR1 KGHSH, CDR2 LQKENI. This CDR3 has 16 amino acids. The ends lost 4 bases at V and 0 bases at J; junction bases unmatched: 7. CDR3 sequence: CASSLRQGSTNYGYTC. CDR3 in DNA: TGTGCCAGCTCACTCCGACAGGGGAGTACTAACTATGGCTACACCTGC.

This clonotype has at least ten counts. Here the CDR3 reads CASSQVYYEKLFF. CDR3 DNA sequence: TGCGCCAGCAGCCAAGTTTATTACGAAAAACTGTTTTTT. The V gene is TRBV4-1, the J gene TRBJ1-4; D remains unclear. V shed 1 base and J shed 8 bases, with 8 bases lying between them. The CDR3 totals 13 residues. Germline-derived CDR1 and CDR2 are MGHRA and YSYEKL.

This chain joins TRBV2 and TRBJ2-7; D remains ambiguous. The CDR3 runs 11 residues. Germline V gene lookup returns CDR1 SNHLY and CDR2 FYNNEI. V lost 8 bases and J 7 bases, leaving 12 bases between the germline ends. The CDR3 coding sequence is TGTGCCAGCGTTAAGGTCGGGGAGCAGTACGTC. It translates to CASVKVGEQYV.

This clonotype was seen many times. The rearrangement joins TRBV6-5 to TRBJ2-7, with D perhaps given as TRBD1 or TRBD2 (5 bases each). CDR1 and CDR2 from the germline V gene are MNHEY and SVGAGI. The V gene lost 0 bases and the J gene lost 3 bases, with 15 bases spanning the gap. This CDR3 is 16 amino acids long. The CDR3 loop is CASSYSNEGTRYEQYF. The DNA of the CDR3 is TGTGCCAGCAGTTACTCAAACGAAGGGACCCGCTACGAGCAGTACTTC.

This clonotype was detected many times. The genes are TRBV6-6 and TRBJ2-5, with D possibly matching TRBD2 (5 bases). The germline V gene encodes CDR1 MNHNY and CDR2 SVGAGI (reference sequence). With 4 bases removed from V and 4 bases from J, the gap between germline ends came to 22 bases. The length of the CDR3 is 17 residues. The CDR3 nucleotides read TGTGCCAGCAGTTCCGCGATCACTAGAGGGTCCCCAGAGACCCAGTACTTC. This codes for CASSSAITRGSPETQYF.

This clonotype was counted ten times or more. The rearrangement uses TRBV5-1 and TRBJ2-7, with D perhaps TRBD2 (6 bases). Germline CDR1 and CDR2: SGHRS and YFSETQ. V was pared by 3 bases and J by 7 bases, with 14 bases between. The CDR3 is 13 residues long. The CDR3 region is CASSWGVTREQYF. The DNA for the CDR3 is TGCGCCAGCAGCTGGGGGGTTACTAGAGAGCAGTACTTC.

This clonotype was observed a few times. The chain couples TRBV7-6 to TRBJ1-1; TRBD1 might be the D (6 bases). There are 14 residues in the CDR3. Trimming removed 1 base at V and 5 bases at J, with 11 bases between. CDR1 SGHVS and CDR2 FNYEAQ come from the germline V gene. The CDR3 sequence: CASSLGGGGTEAFF. CDR3 coding DNA: TGTGCCAGCAGCTTAGGAGGGGGAGGGACTGAAGCTTTCTTT.

The V and J genes are TRBV18 and TRBJ2-3; no clear D. The ends were cut back, 7 bases at V and 1 base at J, with 9 bases in the middle. The CDR3 totals 13 residues. Germline CDR1 reads KGHSH; CDR2 reads LQKENI. CDR3 nucleotides: TGTGCCAGCTTGACTCCCCGCACAGATACGCAGTATTTT. Encoded protein: CASLTPRTDTQYF.

This clonotype was detected many times. The V and J genes are TRBV7-9 and TRBJ1-6, with D unresolved. The CDR3 extends over 15 amino acids. Trimming took off 1 base at V and 7 bases at J, with 11 bases between the two ends. The germline CDR1 and CDR2 sequences are SEHNR and FQNEAQ (reference sequence). DNA for the CDR3: TGTGCCAGCAGCTTAGTAGCAAGGGAGAATTCACCCCTCCACTTT. This gives the protein CASSLVARENSPLHF.

Worth noting for this clonotype: A much bigger clone sits one base away, suggesting this may be a read error. The chain is built from TRBV11-1 and TRBJ2-3, with D possibly TRBD2 on 7 matching bases. CDR3 length: 16 residues. In germline, CDR1 is SGHAT, CDR2 FQDESV (reference sequence). Trimming pared 1 base from V and 4 bases from J, leaving 15 bases between. The CDR3 loop reads CASSLGGGTSADTQYF. DNA for the CDR3: TGTGCCAGCAGCTTAGGGGGGGGGACAAGCGCAGATACGCAGTATTTT.

This clonotype came up a few times. Possible read error: a much larger clone is one base away. This sequence joins TRBV6-1 and TRBJ1-4, with D unresolved. Trimming took off 6 bases at V and 4 bases at J, with 9 bases between the two ends. This CDR3 spans 13 amino acids. Germline V gene data show CDR1 as MNHNS and CDR2 as SASEGT. In DNA form, the CDR3 reads TGTGCCAGCAGCCCTAAGGGTAATGAAAAACTGTTTTTT. Its translation is CASSPKGNEKLFF.

The chain uses TRBV18 and TRBJ1-3; TRBD1 agrees at 7 bases. Losses at the gene ends were 1 base for V and 4 bases for J; bases not matched to a gene: 4. The CDR3 length is 15 residues. Germline V gene sequence: CDR1 KGHSH, CDR2 LQKENI. The CDR3 bases are TGTGCCAGCTCACCACAAACAGGGGAAGGAAACACCATATATTTT. It codes for CASSPQTGEGNTIYF.

Concerning this clonotype: Likely a read error: the CDR3 ends without its conserved phenylalanine or tryptophan. This sequence joins TRBV6-5 and TRBJ2-1; TRBD1 matches 9 bases. The V and J ends lost 4 bases and 5 bases, in that order; junction bases with no gene match: 3. This CDR3 region has 14 residues. CDR1 is MNHEY and CDR2 is SVGAGI in the germline V gene. CDR3 sequence reads: CASSWDRENNEQFS. The CDR3 region has the DNA TGTGCCAGCAGTTGGGACAGGGAAAACAATGAGCAGTTCTCC.

This clonotype was seen once. Since a much larger clone is just one base distant, this may be a read error. This sequence joins TRBV5-4 and TRBJ2-4; 11 bases agree with TRBD1. The CDR3 sequence is 15 residues long. Germline CDR1 is SGHNT and CDR2 is YYREEE (reference sequence). Trimming cost V 2 bases and J 8 bases; bases outside gene matches: 6. The CDR3, as DNA: TGTGCCAGCAGCTTCGGACAGGGGGCGCTGGACATTCAGTACTTC. This gives the protein CASSFGQGALDIQYF.

The chain recombines TRBV19 with TRBJ2-5; 8 positions match TRBD2. This CDR3 is built from 15 residues. From germline, CDR1 is LNHDA and CDR2 SQIVND (reference sequence). After removal of 3 bases from V and 4 bases from J, the junction contained 7 bases not matched to a gene. The CDR3 reads CASSMIGGAGETQYF. The CDR3 coding sequence is TGTGCCAGTAGTATGATCGGGGGGGCCGGAGAGACCCAGTACTTC.

At least ten counts were recorded for this clonotype. The chain is built from TRBV7-9 and TRBJ2-1, with 9 bases identical to TRBD1. Germline V gene sequence: CDR1 SEHNR, CDR2 FQNEAQ (reference sequence). V dropped 6 bases and J dropped 7; count of bases not matched to a gene: 4. The CDR3 consists of 13 residues. The CDR3 loop is CASRRTGENEQFF. CDR3 sequence (DNA): TGTGCCAGCAGACGGACAGGGGAGAATGAGCAGTTCTTC.

This clonotype was found many times. The J gene is TRBJ2-2, the V gene TRBV20-1; no firm D call. Between the trimmed V and J ends, which lost 1 base and 4 bases, there was a span of 10 bases. This CDR3 contains 14 residues. Germline-derived CDR1 and CDR2 are DFQATT and SNEGSKA (reference sequence). The CDR3 region is CSARGLTITGELFF. In DNA, the CDR3 is TGCAGTGCTAGAGGCCTCACAATCACCGGGGAGCTGTTTTTT.

This clonotype came up a few times. The chain carries TRBV19 and TRBJ1-6; TRBD1 matches 9 bases. This CDR3 has 14 residues. V lost 5 bases and J lost 9; bases outside the gene matches: 5. Germline V gene lookup returns CDR1 LNHDA and CDR2 SQIVND (reference sequence). The CDR3 loop reads CASSPGQGSSPLHF. DNA of the CDR3: TGTGCCAGTAGTCCGGGACAGGGTTCTTCACCCCTCCACTTT.

This clonotype was seen repeatedly, ten times or more. The chain links TRBV2 to TRBJ1-3, with D hard to call. V lost 4 bases, J lost 4 bases, and 8 bases lay in between. The V gene's germline CDR1 is SNHLY and CDR2 FYNNEI. The CDR3 runs to 13 residues. CDR3 DNA: TGTGCCAGCAGTGTAAAGAAGGGAAACACCATATATTTT. Residues: CASSVKKGNTIYF. Combining the CDR3 with reference TRBV2 and TRBJ1-3 gives the whole variable domain EPEVTQTPSHQVTQMGQEVILRCVPISNHLYFYWYRQILGQKVEFLVSFYNNEISEKSEIFDDQFSVERPDGSNFTLKIRSTKLEDSAMYFCASSVKKGNTIYFGEGSWLTVV.

This clonotype was found many times. The rearrangement uses TRBV7-9 and TRBJ1-4; tentative D call: TRBD1 (5 bases). With 5 bases removed from V and 7 bases from J, the gap between germline ends came to 14 bases. CDR3 length: 14 amino acids. Germline V gives CDR1 SEHNR, CDR2 FQNEAQ (reference sequence). CDR3 sequence (DNA): TGTGCCAGCAGCGTGGGACGATTTACTGAAAAACTGTTTTTT. Amino acid sequence: CASSVGRFTEKLFF.

Ten or more counts support this clonotype. The chain carries TRBV7-9 and TRBJ1-5; a possible D gene is TRBD1 (6 bases). Between the trimmed V and J ends, which lost 1 base and 9 bases, there was a span of 16 bases. CDR3 size: 15 residues. The germline V gene encodes CDR1 SEHNR and CDR2 FQNEAQ (reference sequence). The CDR3 spells CASSLGFGGGGPQHF. The CDR3 coding sequence is TGTGCCAGCAGCTTAGGATTTGGGGGGGGCGGGCCCCAGCATTTT.